Listed here are 22 T cell receptor beta chains from one sample, sequenced in a study of T cell responses to AZD1222 COVID-19 vaccine. Method: immunoSEQ multiplex PCR; TCRdb's copy keeps in-frame clones and lacks some. This sample has about 83,000 clones, with approximately 87% found just once. The sample in question was peripheral blood, obtained on day 0 of MenACWY control vaccination. The receptors originated from an adult in good health.

This clone is categorized as medium-sized. V gene TRBV5-8 combines with J gene TRBJ1-2; 9 bases align to TRBD1. Trimming removed 4 bases from V and 7 bases from J; junction bases left unmatched: 8. Germline V lookup: CDR1 SGHTS, CDR2 YDEGEE. This CDR3 is built from 14 residues. The CDR3 is CASSLWDRAAGYTF. CDR3 sequence (DNA): TGTGCCAGCAGCCTGTGGGACAGGGCGGCTGGCTACACCTTC.

This clone was seen more than once but under ten times. This chain connects TRBV9 to TRBJ1-2; D ambiguous. Germline V gives CDR1 SGDLS, CDR2 YYNGEE. This CDR3 is 11 amino acids long. Trimming stripped 4 bases from V and 7 bases from J, with 8 bases between. CDR3 nucleotide sequence: TGTGCCAGCAGCCCTCAAATTGGCTACACCTTC. The encoded protein is CASSPQIGYTF.

The chain links TRBV5-6 to TRBJ2-7; D uncertain. From germline, CDR1 is SGHDT and CDR2 YYEEEE. The CDR3 is made up of 14 amino acids. Between the trimmed V and J ends, which lost 0 bases and 2 bases, there was a span of 9 bases. The CDR3 DNA reads as TGTGCCAGCAGCTTGGTAGGGTTCCCCTACGAGCAGTACTTC. It translates to CASSLVGFPYEQYF.

The chain links TRBV24-1 to TRBJ1-4, with no clear D. Germline-derived CDR1 and CDR2 are KGHDR and SFDVKD. Trimming took 5 bases from V and 2 from J, leaving 5 bases between them. CDR3 size: 13 residues. The CDR3 bases are TGTGCCACCAGTGCCAGTACTAATGAAAAACTGTTTTTT. Its translation: CATSASTNEKLFF.

In this sample, this clone turned up once. The chain combines TRBV5-1 with TRBJ2-3; D is possibly TRBD2 (6 bases). The germline V gene encodes CDR1 SGHRS and CDR2 YFSETQ. The CDR3 has 13 residues. Trimming cost V 0 bases and J 5 bases, with 7 bases left between them. DNA for the CDR3: TGCGCCAGCAGCTTGGCTAGCGAAGATACGCAGTATTTT. Translated: CASSLASEDTQYF.

The gene calls are TRBV2 and TRBJ1-2, with D uncertain. The germline V and J ends were trimmed by 9 bases and 0 bases, with 8 bases remaining between them. This CDR3 is 12 amino acids long. The germline V gene encodes CDR1 SNHLY and CDR2 FYNNEI. The CDR3 region has the DNA TGTGCCAGTAGCCGGGCTAACTATGGCTACACCTTC. It encodes CASSRANYGYTF.

This chain links TRBV19 with TRBJ2-1, with 15 bases matching TRBD2. There are 16 residues in the CDR3. V gave up 3 bases and J gave up 10 bases; unmatched junction bases: 7. The germline V gene has CDR1 LNHDA and CDR2 SQIVND (reference sequence). The CDR3, as DNA: TGTGCCAGTAGTATGAACGGACTAGCGGGAGGGCTGGAGCAGTTCTTC. This encodes CASSMNGLAGGLEQFF.

The gene calls are TRBV27 and TRBJ1-1; no definite D call. The CDR3 is made up of 10 amino acids. The germline V gene encodes CDR1 MNHEY and CDR2 SMNVEV (reference sequence). With 9 bases removed from V and 0 bases from J, the gap between germline ends came to 2 bases. CDR3 nucleotide sequence: TGTGCCAGGGTGAACACTGAAGCTTTCTTT. Its translation: CARVNTEAFF.

The chain employs TRBV28 and TRBJ2-7; 8 nucleotides line up with TRBD1. CDR1 and CDR2 (germline): MDHEN, SYDVKM. The CDR3 loop spans 16 amino acids. V gave up 3 bases and J gave up 4 bases; unmatched junction bases: 11. The CDR3 sequence is CASSFTTRTGRYEQYF. The CDR3 DNA is TGTGCCAGCAGTTTCACCACACGGACAGGGAGGTACGAGCAGTACTTC.

There are a few counts of this clone. The chain combines TRBV6-4 with TRBJ1-1, with D tentatively TRBD1 (6 bases). This CDR3 region has 14 residues. CDR1 and CDR2 from the germline V gene are MRHNA and SNTAGT. The germline V and J ends were trimmed by 5 bases and 4 bases, with 14 bases remaining between them. CDR3 nucleotides: TGTGCCAGCAGTCCGCAGGGGAGTTCCACTGAAGCTTTCTTT. It specifies CASSPQGSSTEAFF.

J is TRBJ1-6 and V is TRBV30; TRBD1 is a possible D gene (6 bases). V was clipped by 1 base and J by 8 bases, with 12 bases between them. The V gene's germline CDR1 is GTSNPN and CDR2 SVGIG (reference sequence). The CDR3 runs to 14 residues. The CDR3 sequence: CAWSDRDKYSPLHF. The CDR3 DNA is TGTGCCTGGAGTGATCGGGACAAGTATTCACCCCTCCACTTT.

The count of this clone is one. The chain recombines TRBV5-6 with TRBJ2-7; D possibly corresponds to TRBD2 (5 bases). The V end lost 0 bases, the J end lost 6 bases, and 16 bases lay between the germline ends. The CDR3 loop spans 15 amino acids. The germline gives CDR1 SGHDT, CDR2 YYEEEE. For the CDR3, the DNA is TGTGCCAGCAGCTTGGGCCCGGGGAGTGGGCGCGAGCAGTACTTC. Its protein is CASSLGPGSGREQYF. Together with reference TRBV5-6 and TRBJ2-7, the CDR3 gives the full variable domain: DAGVTQSPTHLIKTRGQQVTLRCSPKSGHDTVSWYQQALGQGPQFIFQYYEEEERQRGNFPDRFSGHQFPNYSSELNVNALLLGDSALYLCASSLGPGSGREQYFGPGTRLTVT.

The gene calls are TRBV6-4 and TRBJ1-3; 10 nucleotides align to TRBD1. This CDR3 has 13 amino acids. The germline gives CDR1 MRHNA, CDR2 SNTAGT. J gave up 14 bases and V 3 bases, and 7 bases lay outside the gene matches. CDR3 sequence (DNA): TGTGCCAGCAGTGAGTCGGACAGGGGGACCTTATATTTT. Translated, it gives CASSESDRGTLYF.

This clone was recorded a few times. The CDR3 region has the DNA TGCGCCAGCAGCCCCTGGACTAGCGGACTGTCCTACAATGAGCAGTTCTTC. This encodes CASSPWTSGLSYNEQFF. The V call is TRBV4-3, the J call TRBJ2-1; TRBD2 agrees at 10 bases. Germline V gene sequence: CDR1 LGHNA, CDR2 YSLEER. This CDR3 comprises 17 residues. The trim removed 4 bases at V and 1 base at J, leaving 7 bases unmatched.

The chain employs TRBV28 and TRBJ1-2; D gene uncertain. Germline assignment: CDR1 MDHEN and CDR2 SYDVKM. The CDR3 spans 14 residues. The V gene lost 3 bases and the J gene lost 4 bases, with 12 bases spanning the gap. CDR3 coding DNA: TGTGCCAGCAGTTTGCACGGGAAAGCCTATGGCTACACCTTC. Protein product: CASSLHGKAYGYTF.

The chain has TRBV5-1 and TRBJ2-1, with no clear D. CDR1 is SGHRS and CDR2 is YFSETQ in the germline V gene. V was trimmed by 0 bases and J by 5 bases, leaving 6 bases between them. The CDR3 is 13 amino acids. The CDR3 coding sequence is TGCGCCAGCAGCTTGGGGACGAACAATGAGCAGTTCTTC. Its protein product is CASSLGTNNEQFF.

The chain uses TRBV6-6 and TRBJ1-5; 8 nucleotides line up with TRBD1. Germline CDR1 and CDR2: MNHNY and SVGAGI (reference sequence). This CDR3 region has 15 residues. V trimming: 7 bases; J trimming: 4 bases; junction bases outside the gene matches: 9. For the CDR3, the DNA is TGTGCCAGCATTCCACCAGGGGGCCAGAATCAGCCCCAGCATTTT. It yields the protein CASIPPGGQNQPQHF.

The chain has TRBV19 and TRBJ2-5; weak D call: TRBD1 (5 bases). V lost 0 bases and J 5 bases, leaving 16 bases between the germline ends. Germline loops: CDR1 LNHDA, CDR2 SQIVND (reference sequence). This CDR3 has 16 amino acids. CDR3 loop: CASSIDRYKGIETQYF. DNA for the CDR3: TGTGCCAGTAGTATAGATCGGTACAAGGGGATCGAGACCCAGTACTTC.

J is TRBJ2-1 and V is TRBV19, with 8 nucleotides matching TRBD2. Germline CDR1 and CDR2: LNHDA and SQIVND (reference sequence). The CDR3 loop spans 15 amino acids. V was clipped by 6 bases and J by 6 bases; unmatched bases: 10. The CDR3 region has the DNA TGTGCCAGTAGACCGGGGACTAGTAATGTCAATGAGCAGTTCTTC. It codes for CASRPGTSNVNEQFF.

This rearrangement joins TRBV10-3 to TRBJ1-6; TRBD1 might be the D (6 bases). V shed 11 bases and J shed 7 bases, with 15 bases lying between them. Germline loops: CDR1 ENHRY, CDR2 SYGVKD. This CDR3 region has 13 residues. This CDR3 is CAGGGVRNSPLHF. CDR3 nucleotides: TGTGCCGGGGGGGGCGTGCGGAATTCACCCCTCCACTTT.

J is TRBJ2-3 and V is TRBV19, with 9 bases that match TRBD2. V gave up 5 bases and J gave up 1 base; unmatched junction bases: 4. CDR3 length: 15 residues. Looked up from germline, CDR1 is LNHDA and CDR2 is SQIVND (reference sequence). CDR3 coding DNA: TGTGCCAGTAGTCCGACTAGCGGCGGCACAGATACGCAGTATTTT. This encodes CASSPTSGGTDTQYF.

This clone was seen a handful of times. The V call is TRBV7-2, the J call TRBJ1-2; no definite D call. The V and J ends lost 4 bases and 8 bases respectively, with 23 bases between them. The length of the CDR3 is 16 residues. Germline CDR1 reads SGHTA; CDR2 reads FQGNSA. CDR3 nucleotides: TGTGCCAGCAGCTCCCCTACGGGTCAAAATTTAGGGGGCTACACCTTC. This sequence encodes CASSSPTGQNLGGYTF.